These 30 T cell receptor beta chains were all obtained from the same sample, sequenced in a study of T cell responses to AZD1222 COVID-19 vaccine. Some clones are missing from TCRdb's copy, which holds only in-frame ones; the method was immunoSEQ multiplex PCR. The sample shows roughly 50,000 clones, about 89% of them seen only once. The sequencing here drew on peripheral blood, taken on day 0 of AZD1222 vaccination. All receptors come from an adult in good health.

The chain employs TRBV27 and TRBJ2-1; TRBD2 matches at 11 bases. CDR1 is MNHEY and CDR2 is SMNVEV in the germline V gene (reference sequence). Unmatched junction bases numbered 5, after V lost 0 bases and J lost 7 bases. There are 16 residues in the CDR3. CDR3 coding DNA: TGTGCCAGCAGTTTATCTACTAGCGGGAGTAGAAATGAGCAGTTCTTC. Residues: CASSLSTSGSRNEQFF.

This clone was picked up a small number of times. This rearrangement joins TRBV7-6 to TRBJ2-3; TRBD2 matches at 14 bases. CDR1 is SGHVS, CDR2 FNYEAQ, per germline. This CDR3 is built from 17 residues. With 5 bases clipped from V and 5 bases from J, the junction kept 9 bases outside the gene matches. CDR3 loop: CASSATSGRALGDTQYF. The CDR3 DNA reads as TGTGCCAGCAGCGCGACTAGCGGGAGGGCCTTGGGAGATACGCAGTATTTT.

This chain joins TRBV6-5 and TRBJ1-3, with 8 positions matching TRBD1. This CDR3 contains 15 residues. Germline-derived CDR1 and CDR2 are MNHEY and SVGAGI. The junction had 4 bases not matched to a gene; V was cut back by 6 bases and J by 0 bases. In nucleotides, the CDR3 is TGTGCCAGCAGAGGACAGGGCGTCTCTGGAAACACCATATATTTT. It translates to CASRGQGVSGNTIYF.

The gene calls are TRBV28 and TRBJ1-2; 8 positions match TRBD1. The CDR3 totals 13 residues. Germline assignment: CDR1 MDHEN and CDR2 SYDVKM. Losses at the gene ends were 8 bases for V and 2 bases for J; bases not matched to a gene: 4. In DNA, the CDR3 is TGTGCCAGCGATCGGACAGGGAACTATGGCTACACCTTC. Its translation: CASDRTGNYGYTF.

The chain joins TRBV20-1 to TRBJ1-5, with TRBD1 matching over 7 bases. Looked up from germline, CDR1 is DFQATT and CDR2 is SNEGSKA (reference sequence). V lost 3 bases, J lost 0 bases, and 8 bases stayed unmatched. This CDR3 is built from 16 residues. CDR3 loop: CSASAMTGISNQPQHF. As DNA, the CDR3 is TGCAGTGCTAGTGCCATGACAGGGATTAGCAATCAGCCCCAGCATTTT.

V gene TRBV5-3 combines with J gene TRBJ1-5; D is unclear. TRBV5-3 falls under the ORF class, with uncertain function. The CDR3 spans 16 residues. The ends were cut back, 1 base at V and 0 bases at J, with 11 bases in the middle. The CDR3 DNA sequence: TGTGCCAGAAGCTTGTTCTCCCCGTATAGCAATCAGCCCCAGCATTTT. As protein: CARSLFSPYSNQPQHF.

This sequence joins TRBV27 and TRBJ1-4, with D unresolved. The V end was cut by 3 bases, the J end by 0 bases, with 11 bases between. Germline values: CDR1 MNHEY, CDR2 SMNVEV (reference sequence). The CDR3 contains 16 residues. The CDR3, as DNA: TGTGCCAGCAGTTTTCGGAGCTTTGCAACTAATGAAAAACTGTTTTTT. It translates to CASSFRSFATNEKLFF. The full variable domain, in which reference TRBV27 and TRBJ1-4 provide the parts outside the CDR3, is EAQVTQNPRYLITVTGKKLTVTCSQNMNHEYMSWYRQDPGLGLRQIYYSMNVEVTDKGDVPEGYKVSRKEKRNFPLILESPSPNQTSLYFCASSFRSFATNEKLFFGSGTQLSVL.

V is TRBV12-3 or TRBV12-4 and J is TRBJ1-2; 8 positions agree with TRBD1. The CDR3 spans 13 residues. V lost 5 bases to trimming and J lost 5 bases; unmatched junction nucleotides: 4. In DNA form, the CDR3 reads TGTGCCAGCAGTAGGGACAGGAGGTATGGCTACACCTTC. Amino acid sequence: CASSRDRRYGYTF.

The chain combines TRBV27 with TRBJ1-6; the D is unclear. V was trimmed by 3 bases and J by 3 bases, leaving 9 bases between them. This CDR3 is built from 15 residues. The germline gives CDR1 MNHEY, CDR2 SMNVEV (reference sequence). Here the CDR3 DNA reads TGTGCCAGCAGTTTGGCGGCCGACTATAATTCACCCCTCCACTTT. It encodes CASSLAADYNSPLHF.

The CDR3 DNA reads TGTGCCACCAGCAGAGATTTGGTAGGGGGCGATGGCTACACCTTC. This codes for CATSRDLVGGDGYTF. The chain links TRBV15 to TRBJ1-2; 7 bases are shared with TRBD1. This CDR3 region has 15 residues. V lost 0 bases to trimming and J lost 6 bases; unmatched junction nucleotides: 7. Germline assignment: CDR1 LNHNV and CDR2 YYDKDF (reference sequence).

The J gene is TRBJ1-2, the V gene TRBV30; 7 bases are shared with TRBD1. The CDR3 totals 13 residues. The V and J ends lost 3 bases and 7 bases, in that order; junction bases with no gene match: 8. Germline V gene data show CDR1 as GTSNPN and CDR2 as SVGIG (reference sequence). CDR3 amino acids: CAWSQEGAGGYTF. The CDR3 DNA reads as TGTGCCTGGAGCCAGGAGGGGGCGGGTGGCTACACCTTC. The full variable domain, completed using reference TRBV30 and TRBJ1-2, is SQTIHQWPATLVQPVGSPLSLECTVEGTSNPNLYWYRQAAGRGLQLLFYSVGIGQISSEVPQNLSASRPQDRQFILSSKKLLLSDSGFYLCAWSQEGAGGYTFGSGTRLTVV.

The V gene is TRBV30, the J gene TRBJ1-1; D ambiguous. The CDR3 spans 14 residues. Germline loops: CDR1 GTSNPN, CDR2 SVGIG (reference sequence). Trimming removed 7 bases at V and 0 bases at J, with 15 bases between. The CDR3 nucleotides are TGTGCCTACTCGCGGAACATAATGAACACTGAAGCTTTCTTT. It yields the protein CAYSRNIMNTEAFF. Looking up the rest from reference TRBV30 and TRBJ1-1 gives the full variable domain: SQTIHQWPATLVQPVGSPLSLECTVEGTSNPNLYWYRQAAGRGLQLLFYSVGIGQISSEVPQNLSASRPQDRQFILSSKKLLLSDSGFYLCAYSRNIMNTEAFFGQGTRLTVV.

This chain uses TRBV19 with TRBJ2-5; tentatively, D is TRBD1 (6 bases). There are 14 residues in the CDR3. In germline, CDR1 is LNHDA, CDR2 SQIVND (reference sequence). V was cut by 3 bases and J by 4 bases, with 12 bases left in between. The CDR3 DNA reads TGTGCCAGTAGTATCAGGGGCGGATCAGAGACCCAGTACTTC. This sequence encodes CASSIRGGSETQYF.

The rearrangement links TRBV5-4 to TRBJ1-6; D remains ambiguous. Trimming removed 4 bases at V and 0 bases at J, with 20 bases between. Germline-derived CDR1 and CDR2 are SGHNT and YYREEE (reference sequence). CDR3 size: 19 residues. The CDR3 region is CASSTAGGSWLSYNSPLHF. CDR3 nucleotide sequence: TGTGCCAGCAGCACCGCGGGAGGGTCTTGGCTCTCCTATAATTCACCCCTCCACTTT.

The CDR3 loop reads CASRDRFYGYTF. The DNA for the CDR3 is TGTGCCAGCAGGGACAGGTTCTATGGCTACACCTTC. The rearrangement uses TRBV2 and TRBJ1-2, with 7 nucleotides matching TRBD1. Germline loops: CDR1 SNHLY, CDR2 FYNNEI. This CDR3 is 12 amino acids long. J gave up 4 bases and V 6 bases, and 2 bases lay outside the gene matches.

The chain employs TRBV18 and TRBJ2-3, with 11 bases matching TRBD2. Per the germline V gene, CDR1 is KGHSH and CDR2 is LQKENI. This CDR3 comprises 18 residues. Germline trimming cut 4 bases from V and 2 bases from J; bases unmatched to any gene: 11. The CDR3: CASSLRQGTSGNTDTQYF. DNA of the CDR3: TGTGCCAGCTCACTCCGCCAGGGGACTAGCGGAAACACAGATACGCAGTATTTT.

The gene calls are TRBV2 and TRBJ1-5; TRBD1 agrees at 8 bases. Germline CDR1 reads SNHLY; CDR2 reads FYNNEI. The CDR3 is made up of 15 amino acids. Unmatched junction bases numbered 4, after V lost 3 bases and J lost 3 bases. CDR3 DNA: TGTGCCAGCAGTGACGGGACAGGTAACAATCAGCCCCAGCATTTT. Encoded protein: CASSDGTGNNQPQHF.

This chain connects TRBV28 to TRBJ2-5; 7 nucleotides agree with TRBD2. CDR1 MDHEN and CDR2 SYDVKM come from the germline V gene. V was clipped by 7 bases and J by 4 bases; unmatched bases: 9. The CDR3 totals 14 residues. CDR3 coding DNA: TGTGCCAGCACTCCAAGCGGGATAAGAGAGACCCAGTACTTC. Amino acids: CASTPSGIRETQYF.

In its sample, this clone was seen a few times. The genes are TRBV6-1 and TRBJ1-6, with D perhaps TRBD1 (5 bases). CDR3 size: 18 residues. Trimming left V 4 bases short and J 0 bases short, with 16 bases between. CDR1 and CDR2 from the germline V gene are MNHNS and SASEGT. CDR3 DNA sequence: TGTGCCAGCAGTGGAGGCCCGGGACGCAGCTCCTATAATTCACCCCTCCACTTT. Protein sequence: CASSGGPGRSSYNSPLHF.

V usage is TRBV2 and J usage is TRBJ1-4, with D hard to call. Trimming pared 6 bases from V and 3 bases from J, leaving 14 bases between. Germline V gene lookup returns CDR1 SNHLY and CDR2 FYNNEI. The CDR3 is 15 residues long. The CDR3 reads CASSLSLAANEKLFF. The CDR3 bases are TGTGCCAGCAGCCTGTCCTTGGCAGCTAATGAAAAACTGTTTTTT.

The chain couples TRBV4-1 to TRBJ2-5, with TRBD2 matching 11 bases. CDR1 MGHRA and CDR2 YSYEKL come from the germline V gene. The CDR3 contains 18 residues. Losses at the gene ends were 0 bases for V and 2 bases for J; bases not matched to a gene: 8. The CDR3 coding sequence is TGCGCCAGCAGCCAAGATCTCGTCGGGACTAGCGGACAAGAGACCCAGTACTTC. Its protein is CASSQDLVGTSGQETQYF.

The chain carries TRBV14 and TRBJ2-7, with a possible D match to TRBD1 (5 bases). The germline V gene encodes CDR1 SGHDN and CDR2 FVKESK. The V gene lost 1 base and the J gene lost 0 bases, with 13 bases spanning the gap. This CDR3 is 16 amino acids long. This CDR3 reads CASSQANRPSSYEQYF. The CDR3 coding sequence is TGTGCCAGCAGCCAAGCTAACAGGCCTAGCTCCTACGAGCAGTACTTC.

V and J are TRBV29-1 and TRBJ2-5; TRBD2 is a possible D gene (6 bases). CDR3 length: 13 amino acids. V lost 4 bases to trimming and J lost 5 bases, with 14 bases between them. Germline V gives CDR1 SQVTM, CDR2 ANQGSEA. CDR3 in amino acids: CSVVIGGRETQYF. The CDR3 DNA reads TGCAGCGTTGTGATCGGGGGTCGGGAGACCCAGTACTTC. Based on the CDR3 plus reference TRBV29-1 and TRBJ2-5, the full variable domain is SAVISQKPSRDICQRGTSLTIQCQVDSQVTMMFWYRQQPGQSLTLIATANQGSEATYESGFVIDKFPISRPNLTFSTLTVSNMSPEDSSIYLCSVVIGGRETQYFGPGTRLLVL.

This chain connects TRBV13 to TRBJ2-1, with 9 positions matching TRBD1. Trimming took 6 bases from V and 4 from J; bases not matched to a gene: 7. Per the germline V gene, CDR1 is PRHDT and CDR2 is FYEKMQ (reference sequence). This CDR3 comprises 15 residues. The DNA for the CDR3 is TGTGCCAGCAGACCTGGACAGGGGAAGTACAATGAGCAGTTCTTC. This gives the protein CASRPGQGKYNEQFF.

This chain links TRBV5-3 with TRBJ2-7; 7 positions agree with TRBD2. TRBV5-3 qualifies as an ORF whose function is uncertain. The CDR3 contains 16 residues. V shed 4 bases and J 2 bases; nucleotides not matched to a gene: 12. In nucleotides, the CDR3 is TGTGCCAGAAGCCTGGTGCGGGAGAATCCCCCCTACGAGCAGTACTTC. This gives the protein CARSLVRENPPYEQYF.

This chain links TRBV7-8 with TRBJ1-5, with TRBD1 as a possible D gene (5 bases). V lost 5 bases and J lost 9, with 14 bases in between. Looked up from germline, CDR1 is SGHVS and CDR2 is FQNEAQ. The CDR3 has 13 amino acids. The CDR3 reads CASSPGRARPQHF. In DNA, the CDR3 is TGTGCCAGCAGCCCGGGCAGGGCAAGGCCCCAGCATTTT. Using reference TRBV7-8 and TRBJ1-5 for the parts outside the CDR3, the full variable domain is GAGVSQSPRYKVAKRGQDVALRCDPISGHVSLFWYQQALGQGPEFLTYFQNEAQLDKSGLPSDRFFAERPEGSVSTLKIQRTQQEDSAVYLCASSPGRARPQHFGDGTRLSIL.

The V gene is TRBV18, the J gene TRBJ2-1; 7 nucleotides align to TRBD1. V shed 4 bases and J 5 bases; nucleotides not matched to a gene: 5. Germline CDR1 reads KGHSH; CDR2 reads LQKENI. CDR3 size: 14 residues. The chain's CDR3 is CASSLIDRDNEQFF. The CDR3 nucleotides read TGTGCCAGCTCACTTATCGACAGGGACAATGAGCAGTTCTTC.

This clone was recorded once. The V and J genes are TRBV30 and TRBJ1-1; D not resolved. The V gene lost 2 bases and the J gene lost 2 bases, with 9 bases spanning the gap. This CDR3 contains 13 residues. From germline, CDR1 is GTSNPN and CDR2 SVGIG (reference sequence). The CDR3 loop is CAWSTAANTEAFF. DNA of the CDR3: TGTGCCTGGAGTACGGCGGCTAACACTGAAGCTTTCTTT.

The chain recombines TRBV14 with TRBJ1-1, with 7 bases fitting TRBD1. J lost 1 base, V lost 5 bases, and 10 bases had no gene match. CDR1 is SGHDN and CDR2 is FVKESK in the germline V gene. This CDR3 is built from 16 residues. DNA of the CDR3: TGTGCCAGCAGCAATCGACAGGGCGTGTGGAACACTGAAGCTTTCTTT. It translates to CASSNRQGVWNTEAFF.

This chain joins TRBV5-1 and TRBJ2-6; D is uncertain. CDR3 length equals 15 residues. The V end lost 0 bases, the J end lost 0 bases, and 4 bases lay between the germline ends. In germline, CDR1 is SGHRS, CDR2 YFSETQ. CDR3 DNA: TGCGCCAGCAGCTTGGGGATCTCTGGGGCCAACGTCCTGACTTTC. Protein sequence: CASSLGISGANVLTF.